The clone carrying this T cell receptor beta chain was observed a handful of times. Researchers reported that TCR beta cDNA libraries carried unique molecular identifiers. Each CDR3 protein gets one entry after TCRdb re-called the PCR reads with MiXCR. The data contain hundreds of thousands of distinct CDR3 sequences, about 32% of them singletons. The sample originates from a study of post-analysis software for immune sequencing data. The sequencing input was blood. This clonotype originated in a girl under 18 with multiple sclerosis.

CDR3 DNA: TGTGCCACTGGAATGTTGGGGGACAGGGAGTTCTTC. This gives the protein CATGMLGDREFF. The chain links TRBV3-1 to TRBJ2-1, with 9 nucleotides matching TRBD1. Germline assignment: CDR1 LGHDT and CDR2 YNNKEL (reference sequence). The CDR3 consists of 12 residues. J gave up 14 bases and V 10 bases, and 12 bases lay outside the gene matches.